The clone carrying this TCR beta chain has at least ten counts. Sample time point: pre-sensitization, week 0. The treatment: therapeutic diphenylcyclopropenone sensitization with weekly scalp DPC. Every patch test was put on after a blood sample was taken. Germline-derived CDR1 and CDR2 are SQVTM and ANQGSEA. CDR3 length: 14 residues. V gave up 4 bases and J gave up 5 bases, with 17 bases separating them. The library attached unique molecular identifiers to individual cDNA molecules. TCRdb processed the RACE reads anew with MiXCR; each CDR3 protein has one entry. The table lists roughly 260,000 distinct CDR3 sequences, about 9% of them singletons, with roughly 2.5% in the top ten. The entry originates in a study of human T cells and chemical hapten exposure. Looking at the study overall: Upper-back patch tests with 0.01% DPC were read at 6 days.

V is TRBV29-1 and J is TRBJ2-5; D is perhaps TRBD1 or TRBD2 (6 bases each). The sequencing here drew on whole blood, taken in connection with sensitization to the hapten diphenylcyclopropenone (DPC). This receptor was taken from a woman aged 40 to 49 with alopecia areata. Some clones in this sample may be carry-over from other donors' samples. CDR3 bases: TGCAGCGTTGTGGGGGGCCAAGGGTGGGAGACCCAGTACTTC. Protein product: CSVVGGQGWETQYF.